Here is one T cell receptor (beta chain) with its context. Germline is not matched at one junction end, which may reflect a read error. Via MiXCR, TCRdb re-called the RT-PCR reads, giving one row per CDR3 protein. The repertoire includes hundreds of thousands of distinct CDR3 sequences, about 12% of them detected once, and 9.5% to 13% sits in the top ten. CDR1 MNHEY and CDR2 SVGEGT come from the germline V gene. There are 16 residues in the CDR3. The data belong to a study of response to subunit inactivated influenza vaccine. Sample: PBMCs from blood, taken on the day of vaccination. The TCR sequence derives from a man over 45 who received an inactivated influenza vaccine. The chain uses TRBV6-2 or TRBV6-3 and TRBJ2-1; D may be TRBD1 (6 bases). As DNA, the CDR3 is TGTGCCACCAGTCCTGACAGGCCCGTCCGGTACAATGAGCAGTTCTTC. This gives the protein CATSPDRPVRYNEQFF.